The clone carrying this T cell receptor beta chain has only one observation. Its antigen is currently unknown. Here immunoSEQ multiplex PCR was the method, and the copy in TCRdb shows in-frame clones only, minus some. The table lists around 77,000 clones, 85% to 95% of them singletons. The source of the sample is a study of human versus mouse CDR3 diversity and MHC coevolution. The wider study: Reportedly, immunoSEQ detects one in 200,000 T cells with minimized PCR bias.

CDR3 length: 15 residues. The germline gives CDR1 ENHRY, CDR2 SYGVKD. The study, taken as a whole, reports: By iCHAO1, human TCR beta clonotypes numbered some 1.5 million, the most. Most of the three human donors had the lowest clonal inequality.

Sequencing was performed on naive CD4+ T cells from blood. Subset indicated: CD45RO-negative CD62L-positive naive CD4 T cells. The chain uses TRBV10-3 and TRBJ2-5; perhaps TRBD1 as D (6 bases). The J call is in doubt because the DNA end fits TRBJ2-7 better. The clonotype was recovered from a person aged 30 to 69 in good health. CDR3: CAISESQGHLSEQYF. The CDR3 DNA reads as TGTGCCATCAGTGAGTCTCAGGGGCATTTAAGCGAGCAGTACTTC.